The clone carrying this T cell receptor beta chain has just a few counts. This sample is drawn from a study of T-cell memory formation after mild COVID-19. In TCRdb, the 5' RACE reads were re-called with MiXCR into one record per CDR3 protein. The sample comprises approximately 100,000 distinct CDR3 sequences, around 11% of which are singletons, and about 27% rests with the top ten. The sequenced sample consisted of PBMCs or a T cell subset sorted from them (not recorded which). This TCR derives from an adult woman who had mild COVID-19 (a few samples of this study predate the infection). Cell type and time point are not known.

The chain's CDR3 is CASIGKPDYEQYF. In DNA form, the CDR3 reads TGTGCCAGCATCGGTAAACCCGATTACGAGCAGTACTTC. The chain carries TRBV6-1 and TRBJ2-7; D call uncertain. The CDR3 spans 13 residues. V dropped 7 bases and J dropped 4 bases, with 14 bases sitting between them. The germline CDR1 and CDR2 sequences are MNHNS and SASEGT.